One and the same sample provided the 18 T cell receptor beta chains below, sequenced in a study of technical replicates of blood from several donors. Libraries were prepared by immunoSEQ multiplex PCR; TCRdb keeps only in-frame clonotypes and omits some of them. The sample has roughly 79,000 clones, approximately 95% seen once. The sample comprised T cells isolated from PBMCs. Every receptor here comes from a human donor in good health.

The CDR3 is CSARGQYEQYF. CDR3 DNA: TGCAGTGCTAGAGGGCAGTACGAGCAGTACTTC. The rearrangement uses TRBV20-1 and TRBJ2-7; no clear D gene. Germline V gene lookup returns CDR1 DFQATT and CDR2 SNEGSKA (reference sequence). The V gene lost 1 base and the J gene lost 4 bases, with 5 bases spanning the gap. CDR3 length: 11 amino acids.

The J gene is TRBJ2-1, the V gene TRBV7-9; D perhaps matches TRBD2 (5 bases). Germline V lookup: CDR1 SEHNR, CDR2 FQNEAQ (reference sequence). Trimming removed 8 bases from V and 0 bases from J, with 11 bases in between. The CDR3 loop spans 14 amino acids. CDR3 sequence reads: CASRGSVSYNEQFF. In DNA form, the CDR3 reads TGTGCCAGCCGCGGTAGCGTCTCCTACAATGAGCAGTTCTTC.

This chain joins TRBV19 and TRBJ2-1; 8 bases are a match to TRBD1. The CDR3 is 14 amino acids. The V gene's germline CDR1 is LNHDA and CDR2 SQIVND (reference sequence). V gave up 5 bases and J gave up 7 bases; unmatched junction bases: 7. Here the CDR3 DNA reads TGTGCCAGTAGTGCGACAGGGGCGTTAAATGAGCAGTTCTTC. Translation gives CASSATGALNEQFF.

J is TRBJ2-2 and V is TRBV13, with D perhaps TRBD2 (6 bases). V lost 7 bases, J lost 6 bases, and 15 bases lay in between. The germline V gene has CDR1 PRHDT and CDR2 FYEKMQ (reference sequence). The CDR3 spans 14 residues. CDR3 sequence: CASTSGVHSGELFF. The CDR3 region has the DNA TGTGCCAGCACATCGGGGGTACACTCCGGGGAGCTGTTTTTT.

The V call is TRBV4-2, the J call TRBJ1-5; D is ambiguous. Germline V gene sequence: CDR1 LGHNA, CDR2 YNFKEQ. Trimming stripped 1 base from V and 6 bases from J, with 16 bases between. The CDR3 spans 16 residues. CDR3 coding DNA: TGTGCCAGCAGCCAAGTTTATGGTCTCGGTGCTCAGCCCCAGCATTTT. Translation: CASSQVYGLGAQPQHF.

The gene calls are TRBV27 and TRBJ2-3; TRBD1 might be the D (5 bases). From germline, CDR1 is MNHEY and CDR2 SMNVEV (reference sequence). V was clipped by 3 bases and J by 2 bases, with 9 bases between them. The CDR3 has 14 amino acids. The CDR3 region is CASSFRQSTDTQYF. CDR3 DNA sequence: TGTGCCAGCAGTTTTCGACAGTCCACAGATACGCAGTATTTT.

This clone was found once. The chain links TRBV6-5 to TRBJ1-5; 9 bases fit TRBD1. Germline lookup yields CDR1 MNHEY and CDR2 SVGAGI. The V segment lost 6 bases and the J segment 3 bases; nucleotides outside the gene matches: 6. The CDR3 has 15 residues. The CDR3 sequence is CASSKGTGPNQPQHF. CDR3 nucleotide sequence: TGTGCCAGCAGCAAGGGGACAGGGCCCAATCAGCCCCAGCATTTT.

The CDR3 DNA is TGTGCCAGTAGTATCGTGGGGCAGATCTATGGCTACACCTTC. Protein sequence: CASSIVGQIYGYTF. The V gene is TRBV19, the J gene TRBJ1-2, with D tentatively TRBD1 (5 bases). The germline gives CDR1 LNHDA, CDR2 SQIVND (reference sequence). This CDR3 is 14 amino acids long. Deletions cut 3 bases from V and 4 bases from J, with 12 bases between.

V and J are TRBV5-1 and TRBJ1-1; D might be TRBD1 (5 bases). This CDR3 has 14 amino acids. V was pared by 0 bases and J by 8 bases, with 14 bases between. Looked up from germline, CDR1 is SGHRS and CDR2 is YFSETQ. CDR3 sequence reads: CASSLAPDIPEAFF. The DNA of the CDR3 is TGCGCCAGCAGCTTGGCCCCGGACATCCCAGAAGCTTTCTTT.

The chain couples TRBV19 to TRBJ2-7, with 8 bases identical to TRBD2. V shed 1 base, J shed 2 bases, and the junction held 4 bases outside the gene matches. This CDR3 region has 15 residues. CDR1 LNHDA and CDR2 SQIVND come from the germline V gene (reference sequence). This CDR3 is CASSIGTGGTYEQYF. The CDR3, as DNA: TGTGCCAGTAGTATAGGAACGGGAGGGACCTACGAGCAGTACTTC.

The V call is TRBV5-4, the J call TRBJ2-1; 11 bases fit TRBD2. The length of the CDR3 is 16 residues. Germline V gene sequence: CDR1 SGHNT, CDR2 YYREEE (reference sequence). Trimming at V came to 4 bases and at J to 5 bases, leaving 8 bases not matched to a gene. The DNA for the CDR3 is TGTGCCAGCAGCCCGGAACTAGCGGGAGTGCACAATGAGCAGTTCTTC. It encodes CASSPELAGVHNEQFF.

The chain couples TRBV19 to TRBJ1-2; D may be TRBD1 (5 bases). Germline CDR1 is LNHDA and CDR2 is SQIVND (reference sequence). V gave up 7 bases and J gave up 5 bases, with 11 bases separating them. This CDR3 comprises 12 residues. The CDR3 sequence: CASTISGYGYTF. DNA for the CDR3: TGTGCCAGTACCATCTCAGGGTATGGCTACACCTTC.

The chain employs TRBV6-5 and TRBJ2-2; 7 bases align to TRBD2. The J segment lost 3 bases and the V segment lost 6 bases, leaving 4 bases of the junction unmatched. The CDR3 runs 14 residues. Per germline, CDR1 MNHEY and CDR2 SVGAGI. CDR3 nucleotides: TGTGCCAGCAGACCTAGCGGATACACCGGGGAGCTGTTTTTT. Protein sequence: CASRPSGYTGELFF.

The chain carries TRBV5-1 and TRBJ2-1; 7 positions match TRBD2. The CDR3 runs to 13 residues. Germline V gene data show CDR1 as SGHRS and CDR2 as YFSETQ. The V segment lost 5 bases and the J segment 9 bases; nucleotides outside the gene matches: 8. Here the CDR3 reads CASSGAGAVEQFF. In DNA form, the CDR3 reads TGCGCCAGCAGTGGGGCGGGAGCAGTTGAGCAGTTCTTC. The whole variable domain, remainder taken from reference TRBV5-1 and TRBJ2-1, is KAGVTQTPRYLIKTRGQQVTLSCSPISGHRSVSWYQQTPGQGLQFLFEYFSETQRNKGNFPGRFSGRQFSNSRSEMNVSTLELGDSALYLCASSGAGAVEQFFGPGTRLTVL.

CDR3 DNA sequence: TGTGCCAGCAGCCACATAAAGAGGACAGGGGCGCAGTATTTT. It codes for CASSHIKRTGAQYF. The chain uses TRBV14 and TRBJ2-3; 9 bases agree with TRBD1. The CDR3 is 14 amino acids. Per the germline V gene, CDR1 is SGHDN and CDR2 is FVKESK. V lost 3 bases, J lost 10 bases, and 8 bases stayed unmatched.

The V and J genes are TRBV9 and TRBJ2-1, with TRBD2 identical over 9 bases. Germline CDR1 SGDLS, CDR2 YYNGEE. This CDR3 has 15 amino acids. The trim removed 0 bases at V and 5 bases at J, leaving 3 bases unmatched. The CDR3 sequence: CASSVGASGNNEQFF. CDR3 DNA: TGTGCCAGCAGCGTAGGGGCTAGCGGGAACAATGAGCAGTTCTTC.

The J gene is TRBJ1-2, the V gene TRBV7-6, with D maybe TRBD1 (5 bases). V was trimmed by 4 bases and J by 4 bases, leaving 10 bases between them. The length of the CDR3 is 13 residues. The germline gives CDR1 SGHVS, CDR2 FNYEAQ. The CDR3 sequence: CASSSLTVYGYTF. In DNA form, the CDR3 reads TGTGCCAGCAGCTCCCTGACAGTCTATGGCTACACCTTC.

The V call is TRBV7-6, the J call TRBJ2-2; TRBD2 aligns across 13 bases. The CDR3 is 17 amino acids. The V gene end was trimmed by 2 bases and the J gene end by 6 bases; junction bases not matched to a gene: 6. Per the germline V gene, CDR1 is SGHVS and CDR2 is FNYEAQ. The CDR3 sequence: CASSLPTSGRASGELFF. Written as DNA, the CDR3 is TGTGCCAGCAGCTTACCAACTAGCGGGAGGGCATCCGGGGAGCTGTTTTTT.